Presented here are 18 T cell receptor beta chains from one specimen sequenced in a study of T cell changes during pregnancy in multiple sclerosis. Repertoires were generated with immunoSEQ multiplex PCR, while TCRdb's copy carries only in-frame clones and drops some. The table shows 100,000 or so clones, with more than 90% occurring only once. The sample consisted of peripheral blood, taken in the second trimester of pregnancy. The receptor set was obtained from a female donor with multiple sclerosis, enrolled in a pregnancy study.

This clone was picked up one time. The V call is TRBV6-6, the J call TRBJ1-4; 8 bases map to TRBD1. The CDR3 has 12 residues. Germline CDR1 is MNHNY and CDR2 is SVGAGI (reference sequence). V shed 10 bases and J 7 bases; nucleotides not matched to a gene: 5. CDR3 loop: CATNRGTEKLFF. As DNA, the CDR3 is TGTGCCACCAACAGGGGGACTGAAAAACTGTTTTTT.

V is TRBV5-1 and J is TRBJ2-5; a possible D gene is TRBD2 (5 bases). This CDR3 contains 14 residues. The V and J ends lost 5 bases and 7 bases respectively, with 18 bases between them. Germline V CDR1 and CDR2: SGHRS, YFSETQ. The CDR3 reads CASSPSRAEGTQYF. The CDR3 DNA sequence: TGCGCCAGCAGTCCCTCGAGGGCCGAGGGGACCCAGTACTTC.

The chain is built from TRBV7-9 and TRBJ1-1; maybe TRBD1 (5 bases). Germline V gene lookup returns CDR1 SEHNR and CDR2 FQNEAQ (reference sequence). The ends were cut back, 3 bases at V and 2 bases at J, with 13 bases in the middle. The CDR3 extends over 15 amino acids. The DNA for the CDR3 is TGTGCCAGCAGCTTTCAGACAGCACTTAACACTGAAGCTTTCTTT. Amino acids: CASSFQTALNTEAFF. Full variable domain (outside the CDR3, taken from reference TRBV7-9 and TRBJ1-1): DTGVSQNPRHKITKRGQNVTFRCDPISEHNRLYWYRQTLGQGPEFLTYFQNEAQLEKSRLLSDRFSAERPKGSFSTLEIQRTEQGDSAMYLCASSFQTALNTEAFFGQGTRLTVV.

This clone was detected only once. The chain uses TRBV7-6 and TRBJ2-1, with 10 nucleotides matching TRBD2. V lost 4 bases and J lost 4; bases outside the gene matches: 10. This CDR3 has 17 residues. Germline CDR1 and CDR2: SGHVS and FNYEAQ. CDR3 coding DNA: TGTGCCAGCAGCTCAATTAGACTAGCGGGCGGGTACAATGAGCAGTTCTTC. It specifies CASSSIRLAGGYNEQFF.

The chain employs TRBV9 and TRBJ1-1, with 11 bases fitting TRBD1. Germline trimming cut 0 bases from V and 4 bases from J; bases unmatched to any gene: 8. The length of the CDR3 is 17 residues. Germline V gene lookup returns CDR1 SGDLS and CDR2 YYNGEE. Here the CDR3 reads CASSVGGQGALGTEAFF. Written as DNA, the CDR3 is TGTGCCAGCAGCGTAGGAGGACAGGGGGCTTTGGGCACTGAAGCTTTCTTT.

The chain uses TRBV29-1 and TRBJ2-7; possibly TRBD2 for D (6 bases). V was cut by 6 bases and J by 4 bases, with 16 bases left in between. CDR1 is SQVTM and CDR2 is ANQGSEA in the germline V gene. The CDR3 totals 13 residues. The CDR3 nucleotides read TGCAGCGTATTGGGACTGGCGGGGTACGAGCAGTACTTC. Protein sequence: CSVLGLAGYEQYF.

This clone has just one count. Here the CDR3 reads CASSLDGQGFQETQYF. In DNA form, the CDR3 reads TGTGCCAGCAGCTTGGATGGACAGGGGTTCCAAGAGACCCAGTACTTC. The V call is TRBV5-6, the J call TRBJ2-5; 9 nucleotides match TRBD1. CDR1 and CDR2 from the germline V gene are SGHDT and YYEEEE. This CDR3 spans 16 amino acids. After removal of 0 bases from V and 1 base from J, the junction contained 4 bases not matched to a gene. Variable domain in full (rest from reference TRBV5-6 and TRBJ2-5): DAGVTQSPTHLIKTRGQQVTLRCSPKSGHDTVSWYQQALGQGPQFIFQYYEEEERQRGNFPDRFSGHQFPNYSSELNVNALLLGDSALYLCASSLDGQGFQETQYFGPGTRLLVL.

J is TRBJ2-1 and V is TRBV9; TRBD2 matches 7 bases. Germline V gene data show CDR1 as SGDLS and CDR2 as YYNGEE. CDR3 length: 16 amino acids. V lost 4 bases and J lost 7; bases outside the gene matches: 14. For the CDR3, the DNA is TGTGCCAGCAGCCCCCGGTTACGCGGGAGTTTGAATGAGCAGTTCTTC. Encoded protein: CASSPRLRGSLNEQFF.

This sequence joins TRBV30 and TRBJ2-3, with a possible D match to TRBD2 (6 bases). Trimming took off 2 bases at V and 8 bases at J, with 11 bases between the two ends. CDR1 is GTSNPN, CDR2 SVGIG, per germline (reference sequence). This CDR3 spans 12 amino acids. CDR3 nucleotide sequence: TGTGCCTGGAGTTTGGGGGGAGGTACGCAGTATTTT. Amino acids: CAWSLGGGTQYF.

The chain uses TRBV6-6 and TRBJ2-7; the D gene is possibly TRBD2 (5 bases). CDR1 is MNHNY, CDR2 SVGAGI, per germline (reference sequence). The V gene lost 5 bases and the J gene lost 4 bases, with 9 bases spanning the gap. The CDR3 runs 12 residues. CDR3 DNA: TGTGCCAGCAGTCCCCGAGGGTACGAGCAGTACTTC. It translates to CASSPRGYEQYF.

V and J are TRBV6-1 and TRBJ1-2, with no clear D. Germline CDR1 reads MNHNS; CDR2 reads SASEGT. Trimming took off 1 base at V and 2 bases at J, with 5 bases between the two ends. The CDR3 consists of 13 residues. The CDR3 protein is CASSEVLNYGYTF. DNA for the CDR3: TGTGCCAGCAGTGAAGTCCTCAACTATGGCTACACCTTC.

The rearrangement uses TRBV18 and TRBJ2-1; a possible D gene is TRBD1 (8 bases). This CDR3 comprises 15 residues. Germline-derived CDR1 and CDR2 are KGHSH and LQKENI. Trimming left V 2 bases short and J 5 bases short, with 13 bases between. The CDR3 coding sequence is TGTGCCAGCTCACCAAGGACAGGGAGGGACAATGAGCAGTTCTTC. Translating gives CASSPRTGRDNEQFF. Supplemented by reference TRBV18 and TRBJ2-1, the full variable domain reads NAGVMQNPRHLVRRRGQEARLRCSPMKGHSHVYWYRQLPEEGLKFMVYLQKENIIDESGMPKERFSAEFPKEGPSILRIQQVVRGDSAAYFCASSPRTGRDNEQFFGPGTRLTVL.

The V call is TRBV27, the J call TRBJ2-1; 16 nucleotides match TRBD2. The J segment lost 2 bases and the V segment lost 3 bases, leaving 7 bases of the junction unmatched. Germline assignment: CDR1 MNHEY and CDR2 SMNVEV (reference sequence). CDR3 length: 19 amino acids. The CDR3 spells CASSLLGGTSGRAYNEQFF. The CDR3 bases are TGTGCCAGCAGTTTGTTAGGAGGGACTAGCGGGAGGGCCTACAATGAGCAGTTCTTC.

This clone came up once. This chain connects TRBV7-9 to TRBJ2-6, with D uncertain. Per germline, CDR1 SEHNR and CDR2 FQNEAQ (reference sequence). V was trimmed by 1 base and J by 0 bases, leaving 7 bases between them. The CDR3 contains 16 residues. The DNA for the CDR3 is TGTGCCAGCAGCTTAGGACAAACCTCTGGGGCCAACGTCCTGACTTTC. Translated, it gives CASSLGQTSGANVLTF.

The V gene is TRBV7-9, the J gene TRBJ2-1; 12 bases map to TRBD2. After removal of 5 bases from V and 8 bases from J, the junction contained 16 bases not matched to a gene. The germline gives CDR1 SEHNR, CDR2 FQNEAQ (reference sequence). The CDR3 loop spans 18 amino acids. The CDR3 DNA follows: TGTGCCAGCAGCCTCGGGACTAGCGGGCGGATCGACGGAGATGAGCAGTTCTTC. It codes for CASSLGTSGRIDGDEQFF. Supplemented by reference TRBV7-9 and TRBJ2-1, the full variable domain reads DTGVSQNPRHKITKRGQNVTFRCDPISEHNRLYWYRQTLGQGPEFLTYFQNEAQLEKSRLLSDRFSAERPKGSFSTLEIQRTEQGDSAMYLCASSLGTSGRIDGDEQFFGPGTRLTVL.

The chain links TRBV7-2 to TRBJ2-7; 7 bases agree with TRBD1. Unmatched junction bases numbered 9, after V lost 5 bases and J lost 2 bases. Germline loops: CDR1 SGHTA, CDR2 FQGNSA. This CDR3 comprises 15 residues. CDR3 loop: CASSRGTDLTYEQYF. The CDR3 DNA reads as TGTGCCAGCAGCAGGGGGACAGATCTTACCTACGAGCAGTACTTC.

The V call is TRBV7-3, the J call TRBJ2-6, with 10 positions matching TRBD1. CDR1 and CDR2 (germline): SGHTA, FQGTGA. The CDR3 is made up of 15 amino acids. Trimming removed 5 bases from V and 4 bases from J; junction bases left unmatched: 2. In DNA form, the CDR3 reads TGTGCCAGCAGCCCGGGACAGGGGGGGGCCAACGTCCTGACTTTC. Its translation is CASSPGQGGANVLTF.

The chain combines TRBV5-1 with TRBJ2-2, with D uncertain. V gave up 4 bases and J gave up 9 bases, with 16 bases separating them. Germline lookup yields CDR1 SGHRS and CDR2 YFSETQ. The CDR3 runs 14 residues. CDR3 DNA: TGCGCCAGCAGCGAGCCTAGTTTGAATAGGGAGCTGTTTTTT. Residues: CASSEPSLNRELFF.